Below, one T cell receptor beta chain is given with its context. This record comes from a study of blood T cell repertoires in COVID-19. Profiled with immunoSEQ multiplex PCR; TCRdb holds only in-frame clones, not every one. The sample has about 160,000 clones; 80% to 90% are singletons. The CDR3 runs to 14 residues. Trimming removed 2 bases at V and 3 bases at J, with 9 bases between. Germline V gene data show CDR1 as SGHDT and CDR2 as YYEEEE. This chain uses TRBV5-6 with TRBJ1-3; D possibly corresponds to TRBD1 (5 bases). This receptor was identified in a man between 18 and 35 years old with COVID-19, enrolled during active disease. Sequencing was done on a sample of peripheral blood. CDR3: CASSFYRSGNTIYF. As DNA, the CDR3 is TGTGCCAGCAGCTTTTACAGGAGTGGAAACACCATATATTTT. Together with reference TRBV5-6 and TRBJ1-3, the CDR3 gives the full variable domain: DAGVTQSPTHLIKTRGQQVTLRCSPKSGHDTVSWYQQALGQGPQFIFQYYEEEERQRGNFPDRFSGHQFPNYSSELNVNALLLGDSALYLCASSFYRSGNTIYFGEGSWLTVV.